The 5 T cell receptor beta chains in this list originate from one sample, sequenced in a study of T cells after yellow fever vaccination. TCRdb passed the 5' RACE reads through MiXCR, listing each CDR3 protein once. The repertoire has around 590,000 distinct CDR3 sequences, roughly an eighth of them found once; the top ten carry 15%. The sample consisted of PBMCs, taken on the day of the yellow fever booster vaccination. Source of these receptors: a man aged 30 to 39 who received the YFV17D yellow fever vaccine.

This clonotype was counted between two and nine times. The CDR3 here is CSAWSLGTLYGYTF. CDR3 in DNA: TGCAGTGCCTGGAGTTTGGGGACCCTCTATGGCTACACCTTC. This sequence joins TRBV20-1 and TRBJ1-2; a weak D match, TRBD1 (5 bases). There are 14 residues in the CDR3. V lost 6 bases to trimming and J lost 4 bases, with 18 bases between them. Germline CDR1 and CDR2: DFQATT and SNEGSKA (reference sequence).

This chain uses TRBV20-1 with TRBJ2-6; tentatively, D is TRBD1 (6 bases). The CDR3 contains 17 residues. Germline V gives CDR1 DFQATT, CDR2 SNEGSKA (reference sequence). Trimming removed 5 bases from V and 4 bases from J, with 21 bases in between. The CDR3 DNA reads as TGCAGTGCTTCGCGATCACTTACAGGGACGGGGGCCAACGTCCTGACTTTC. Its translation is CSASRSLTGTGANVLTF.

This clonotype was seen only a few times. The V and J genes are TRBV3-1 and TRBJ2-7, with D possibly matching TRBD2 (6 bases). Germline CDR1 is LGHDT and CDR2 is YNNKEL (reference sequence). Trimming took off 4 bases at V and 3 bases at J, with 16 bases between the two ends. The CDR3 spans 15 residues. The CDR3 is CASSLKMGGNYEQYF. DNA of the CDR3: TGTGCCAGCAGCCTCAAGATGGGCGGGAACTACGAGCAGTACTTC.

The chain is built from TRBV24-1 and TRBJ2-1; D tentatively fits TRBD1 or TRBD2 (6 bases each). The V gene's germline CDR1 is KGHDR and CDR2 SFDVKD. CDR3 length: 15 amino acids. The germline V and J ends were trimmed by 10 bases and 0 bases, with 15 bases remaining between them. The CDR3 DNA reads TGTGCCACTTCTGGGGGGCTGAGCTCCTACAATGAGCAGTTCTTC. This sequence encodes CATSGGLSSYNEQFF.

The table lists this clonotype with a few counts. The DNA of the CDR3 is TGTGCCAGCAGCGTCCACGGGACAGGGGGCGGGGAGCTGTTTTTT. This sequence encodes CASSVHGTGGGELFF. V and J are TRBV25-1 and TRBJ2-2; TRBD1 matches 11 bases. This CDR3 has 15 amino acids. After removal of 6 bases from V and 7 bases from J, the junction contained 7 bases not matched to a gene. Germline CDR1 is MGHDK and CDR2 is SYGVNS.